This section outlines one TCR beta chain sequence together with its context. Its antigen remains unidentified. Some clones are missing from TCRdb's copy, which holds only in-frame ones; the method was immunoSEQ multiplex PCR. The data show some 900 clones, with about 85% seen just once and approximately 9.1% held by the top ten. Each patient's primary melanoma had been removed surgically, with risk of metastatic recurrence. The data belong to a study of primary melanoma T cells and metastatic recurrence. Across the study: Tumors were T2–T4 primary melanomas thicker than 1 mm.

The V gene lost 1 base and the J gene lost 7 bases, with 12 bases spanning the gap. Germline V gene data show CDR1 as SGHNT and CDR2 as YENEEA. The CDR3 covers 14 residues. General study results and limits: T-cell fraction over 20% seemed protective regardless of ulceration or nodes.

The specimen was melanoma tumor tissue. The chain carries TRBV11-3 and TRBJ2-3; the D is unclear. The clonotype was recovered from a human donor with melanoma. The CDR3 here is CASSLGPSRNTQYF. The CDR3 DNA reads as TGTGCCAGCAGCTTAGGACCCAGCCGAAATACGCAGTATTTT.